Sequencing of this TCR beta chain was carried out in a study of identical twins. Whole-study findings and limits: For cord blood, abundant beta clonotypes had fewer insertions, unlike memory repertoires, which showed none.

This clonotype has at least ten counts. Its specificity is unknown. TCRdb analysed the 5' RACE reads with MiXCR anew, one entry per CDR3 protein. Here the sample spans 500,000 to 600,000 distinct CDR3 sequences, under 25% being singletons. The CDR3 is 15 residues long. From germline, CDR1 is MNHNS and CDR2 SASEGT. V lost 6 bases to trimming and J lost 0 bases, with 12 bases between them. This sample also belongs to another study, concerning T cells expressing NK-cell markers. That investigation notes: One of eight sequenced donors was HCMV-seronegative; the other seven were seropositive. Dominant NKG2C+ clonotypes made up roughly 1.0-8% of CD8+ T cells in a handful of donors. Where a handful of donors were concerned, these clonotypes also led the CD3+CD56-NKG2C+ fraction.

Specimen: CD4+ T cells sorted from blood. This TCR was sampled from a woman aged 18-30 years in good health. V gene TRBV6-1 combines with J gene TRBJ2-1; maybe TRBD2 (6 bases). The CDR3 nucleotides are TGTGCCAGCAGCAGGACTATCGGCTCCTACAATGAGCAGTTCTTC. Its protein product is CASSRTIGSYNEQFF.